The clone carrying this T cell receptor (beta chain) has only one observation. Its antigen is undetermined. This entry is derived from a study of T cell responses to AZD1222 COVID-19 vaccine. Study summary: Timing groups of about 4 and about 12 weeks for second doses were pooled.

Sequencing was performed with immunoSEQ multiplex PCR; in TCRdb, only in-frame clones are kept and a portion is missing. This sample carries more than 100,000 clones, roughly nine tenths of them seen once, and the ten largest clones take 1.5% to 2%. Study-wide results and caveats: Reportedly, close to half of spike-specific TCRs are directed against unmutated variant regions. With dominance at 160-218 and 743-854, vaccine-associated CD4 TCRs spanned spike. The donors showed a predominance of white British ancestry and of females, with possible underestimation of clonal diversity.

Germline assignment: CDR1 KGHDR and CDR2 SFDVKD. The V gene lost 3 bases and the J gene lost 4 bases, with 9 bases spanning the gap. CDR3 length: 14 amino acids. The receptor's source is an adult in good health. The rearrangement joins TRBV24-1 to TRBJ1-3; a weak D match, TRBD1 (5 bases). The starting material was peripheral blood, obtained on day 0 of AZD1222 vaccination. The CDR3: CATSDRGSGNTIYF. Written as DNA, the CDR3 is TGTGCCACCAGTGATCGGGGCTCCGGAAACACCATATATTTT.